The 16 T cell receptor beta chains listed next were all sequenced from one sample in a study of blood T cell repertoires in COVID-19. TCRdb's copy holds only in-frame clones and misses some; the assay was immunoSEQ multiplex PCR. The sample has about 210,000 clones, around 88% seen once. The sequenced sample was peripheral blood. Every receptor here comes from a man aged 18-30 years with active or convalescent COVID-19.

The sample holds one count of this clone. In nucleotides, the CDR3 is TGTGCCAGTACAGAGGGGGCAGGCGAGCAGTACTTC. Translating gives CASTEGAGEQYF. The rearrangement links TRBV19 to TRBJ2-7; 7 nucleotides agree with TRBD1. The CDR3 covers 12 residues. Germline loops: CDR1 LNHDA, CDR2 SQIVND (reference sequence). The V segment lost 7 bases and the J segment 6 bases; nucleotides outside the gene matches: 6.

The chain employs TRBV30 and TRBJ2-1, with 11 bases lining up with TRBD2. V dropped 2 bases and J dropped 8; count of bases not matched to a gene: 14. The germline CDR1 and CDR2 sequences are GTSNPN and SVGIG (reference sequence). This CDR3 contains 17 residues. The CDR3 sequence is CAWSLSILAGVGHEQFF. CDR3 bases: TGTGCCTGGAGTCTATCAATACTAGCGGGAGTAGGTCATGAGCAGTTCTTC.

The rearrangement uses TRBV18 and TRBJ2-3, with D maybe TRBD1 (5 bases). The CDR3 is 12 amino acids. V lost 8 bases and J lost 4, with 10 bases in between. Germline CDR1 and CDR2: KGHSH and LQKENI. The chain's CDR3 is CASGATPDTQYF. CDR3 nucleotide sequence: TGTGCCAGCGGGGCCACCCCAGATACGCAGTATTTT.

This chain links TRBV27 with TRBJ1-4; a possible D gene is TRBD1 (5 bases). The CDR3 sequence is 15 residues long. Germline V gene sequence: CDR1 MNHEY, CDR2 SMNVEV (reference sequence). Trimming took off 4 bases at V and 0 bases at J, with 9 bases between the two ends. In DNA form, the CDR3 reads TGTGCCAGCAGTTGGGGGGGTGCAACTAATGAAAAACTGTTTTTT. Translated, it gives CASSWGGATNEKLFF.

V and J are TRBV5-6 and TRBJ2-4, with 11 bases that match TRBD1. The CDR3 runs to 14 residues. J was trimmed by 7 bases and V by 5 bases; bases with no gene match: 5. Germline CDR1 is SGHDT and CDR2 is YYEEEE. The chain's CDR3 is CASSGQGAVNIQYF. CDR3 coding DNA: TGTGCCAGCAGTGGACAGGGGGCGGTGAACATTCAGTACTTC.

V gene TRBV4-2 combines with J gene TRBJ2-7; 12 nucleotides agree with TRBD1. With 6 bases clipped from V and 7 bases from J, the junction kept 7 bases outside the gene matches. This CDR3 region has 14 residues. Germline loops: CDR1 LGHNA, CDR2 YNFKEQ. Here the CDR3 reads CASRPGQGAREQYF. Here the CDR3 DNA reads TGTGCCAGCAGACCGGGACAGGGGGCCCGTGAGCAGTACTTC.

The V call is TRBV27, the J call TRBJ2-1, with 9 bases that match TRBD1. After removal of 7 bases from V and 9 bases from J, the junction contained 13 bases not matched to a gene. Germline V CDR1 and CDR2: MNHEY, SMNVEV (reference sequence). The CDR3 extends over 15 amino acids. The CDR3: CASTLLGTGTSEQFF. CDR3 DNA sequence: TGTGCCAGCACCCTACTCGGGACAGGGACGAGTGAGCAGTTCTTC.

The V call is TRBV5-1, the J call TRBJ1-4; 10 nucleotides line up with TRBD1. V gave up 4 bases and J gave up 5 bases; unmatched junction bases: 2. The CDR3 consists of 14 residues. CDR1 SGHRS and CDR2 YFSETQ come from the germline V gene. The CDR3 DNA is TGCGCCAGCAGCCCGGGACAGGGGAATGAAAAACTGTTTTTT. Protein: CASSPGQGNEKLFF.

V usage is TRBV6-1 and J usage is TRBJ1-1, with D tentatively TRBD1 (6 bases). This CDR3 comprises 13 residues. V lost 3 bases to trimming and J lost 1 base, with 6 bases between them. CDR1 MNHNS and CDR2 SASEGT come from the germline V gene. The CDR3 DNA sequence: TGTGCCAGCAGTGAGACAGGGAACACTGAAGCTTTCTTT. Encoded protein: CASSETGNTEAFF.

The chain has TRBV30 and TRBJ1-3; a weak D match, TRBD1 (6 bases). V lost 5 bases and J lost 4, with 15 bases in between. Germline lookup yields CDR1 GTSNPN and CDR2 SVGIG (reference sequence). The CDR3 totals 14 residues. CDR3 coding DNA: TGTGCCTGGGATATGTGGGGGCTCGGAAACACCATATATTTT. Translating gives CAWDMWGLGNTIYF. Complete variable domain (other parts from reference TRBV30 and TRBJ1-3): SQTIHQWPATLVQPVGSPLSLECTVEGTSNPNLYWYRQAAGRGLQLLFYSVGIGQISSEVPQNLSASRPQDRQFILSSKKLLLSDSGFYLCAWDMWGLGNTIYFGEGSWLTVV.

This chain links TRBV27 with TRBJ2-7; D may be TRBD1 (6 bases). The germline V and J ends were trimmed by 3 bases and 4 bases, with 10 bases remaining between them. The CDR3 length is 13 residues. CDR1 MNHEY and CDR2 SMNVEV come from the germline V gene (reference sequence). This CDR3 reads CASSLETGYEQYF. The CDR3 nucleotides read TGTGCCAGCAGTTTGGAGACAGGATACGAGCAGTACTTC.

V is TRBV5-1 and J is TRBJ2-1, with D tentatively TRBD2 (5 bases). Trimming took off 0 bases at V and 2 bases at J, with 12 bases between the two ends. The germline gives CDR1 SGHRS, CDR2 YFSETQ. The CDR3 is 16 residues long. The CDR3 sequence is CASSLGGNGAYNEQFF. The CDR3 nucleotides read TGCGCCAGCAGCTTGGGAGGGAACGGCGCCTACAATGAGCAGTTCTTC.

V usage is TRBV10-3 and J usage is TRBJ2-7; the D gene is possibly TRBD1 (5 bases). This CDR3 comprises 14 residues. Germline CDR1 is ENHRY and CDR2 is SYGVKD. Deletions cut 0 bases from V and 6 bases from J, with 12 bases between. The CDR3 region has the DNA TGTGCCATCAGTGAGTCCGGCCAGGGCGGCGAGCAGTACTTC. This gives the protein CAISESGQGGEQYF.

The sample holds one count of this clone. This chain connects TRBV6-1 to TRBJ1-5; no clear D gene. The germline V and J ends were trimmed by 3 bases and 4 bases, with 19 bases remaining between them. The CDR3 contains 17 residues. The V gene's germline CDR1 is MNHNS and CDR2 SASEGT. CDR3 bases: TGTGCCAGCAGTGAGTTTTCCAGGACCCTAGCTAATCAGCCCCAGCATTTT. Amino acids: CASSEFSRTLANQPQHF.

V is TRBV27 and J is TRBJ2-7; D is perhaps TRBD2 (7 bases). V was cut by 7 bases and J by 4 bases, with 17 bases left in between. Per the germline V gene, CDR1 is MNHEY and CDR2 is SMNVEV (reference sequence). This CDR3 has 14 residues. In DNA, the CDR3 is TGTGCCAGCAACCCCTTGGGGGGGCGTTACGAGCAGTACTTC. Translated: CASNPLGGRYEQYF.

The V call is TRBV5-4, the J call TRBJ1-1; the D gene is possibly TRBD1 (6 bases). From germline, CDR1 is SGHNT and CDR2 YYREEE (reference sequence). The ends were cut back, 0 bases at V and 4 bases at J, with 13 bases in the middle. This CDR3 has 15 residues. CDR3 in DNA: TGTGCCAGCAGCTTGGTTTTGGGGGCGAGCACTGAAGCTTTCTTT. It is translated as CASSLVLGASTEAFF.